This T cell receptor (beta chain) was found in a study of blood T cell repertoires in COVID-19. Libraries were prepared by immunoSEQ multiplex PCR; TCRdb keeps only in-frame clonotypes and omits some of them. The profile shows some 70,000 clones, 85% to 90% of them singletons. The sequence was obtained from a man older than 75 with acute or convalescent COVID-19. The sequencing input was peripheral blood.

For the CDR3, the DNA is TGCGCCAGCAGCGAGGAACTAGCGGGGAGATACGAGCAGTACTTC. Translation: CASSEELAGRYEQYF. The gene calls are TRBV5-1 and TRBJ2-7; 10 bases map to TRBD2. Looked up from germline, CDR1 is SGHRS and CDR2 is YFSETQ. V trimming: 4 bases; J trimming: 4 bases; junction bases outside the gene matches: 8. The CDR3 spans 15 residues.